A single sample is the source of the 9 T cell receptor beta chains below, sequenced in a study of shared clonotypes between healthy human individuals. Sequenced by immunoSEQ multiplex PCR; TCRdb stores in-frame clones only, minus some. The sample has roughly 530,000 clones, less than 96% seen once. The sample comprised naive CD4+ T cells sorted from blood. Stated subset: CD45RA+ positively selected. Receptor source: a woman between 25 and 40 years old in good health.

The rearrangement uses TRBV14 and TRBJ2-1; the D gene is possibly TRBD1 (6 bases). V was pared by 1 base and J by 7 bases, with 14 bases between. CDR1 SGHDN and CDR2 FVKESK come from the germline V gene. This CDR3 has 15 residues. The CDR3: CASSQGLQGVNEQFF. CDR3 DNA: TGTGCCAGCAGCCAAGGATTACAGGGAGTAAATGAGCAGTTCTTC.

The chain combines TRBV28 with TRBJ1-5; D perhaps matches TRBD1 (6 bases). Germline V gives CDR1 MDHEN, CDR2 SYDVKM. The CDR3 is 12 residues long. The V and J ends lost 8 bases and 6 bases respectively, with 11 bases between them. CDR3 protein: CASGEGGQPQHF. The CDR3 DNA is TGTGCCAGCGGGGAGGGGGGTCAGCCCCAGCATTTT.

The rearrangement uses TRBV5-1 and TRBJ1-5; TRBD1 might be the D (5 bases). The V end lost 0 bases, the J end lost 11 bases, and 9 bases lay between the germline ends. This CDR3 has 12 amino acids. CDR1 SGHRS and CDR2 YFSETQ come from the germline V gene. The CDR3 DNA is TGCGCCAGCAGCTTGGCCGGGGCAACCCAGCATTTT. It yields the protein CASSLAGATQHF.

J is TRBJ1-5 and V is TRBV15; no definite D call. Per germline, CDR1 LNHNV and CDR2 YYDKDF (reference sequence). The CDR3 extends over 14 amino acids. Trimming removed 5 bases from V and 8 bases from J, with 16 bases in between. CDR3 bases: TGTGCCACCAGCCGAAGGACCGGTTGGGAGCCCCAGCATTTT. This translates into CATSRRTGWEPQHF.

This clone was counted only a few times. The rearrangement links TRBV10-3 to TRBJ2-7, with 9 bases identical to TRBD2. CDR3 length equals 14 residues. Germline V gene data show CDR1 as ENHRY and CDR2 as SYGVKD. V was pared by 3 bases and J by 5 bases, with 5 bases of the junction left unmatched. DNA for the CDR3: TGTGCCATCAGTGATGTTAGCGGGAGCCACGAGCAGTACTTC. Residues: CAISDVSGSHEQYF.

The V gene is TRBV6-5, the J gene TRBJ2-7, with a possible D match to TRBD2 (6 bases). The CDR3 has 13 amino acids. The V end lost 1 base, the J end lost 3 bases, and 7 bases lay between the germline ends. Per germline, CDR1 MNHEY and CDR2 SVGAGI. The DNA for the CDR3 is TGTGCCAGCAGTTACTGGGGAGGCTACGAGCAGTACTTC. Encoded protein: CASSYWGGYEQYF.

This chain joins TRBV10-1 and TRBJ2-7, with a tentative D call TRBD1 (6 bases). V lost 4 bases to trimming and J lost 0 bases, with 10 bases between them. Germline CDR1 is WNHNN and CDR2 is SYGVQD (reference sequence). This CDR3 comprises 14 residues. This CDR3 is CASSARDTSYEQYF. CDR3 nucleotide sequence: TGCGCCAGCAGTGCCCGGGACACCTCCTACGAGCAGTACTTC.

This rearrangement joins TRBV6-5 to TRBJ1-4; D gene uncertain. The CDR3 is made up of 13 amino acids. The germline V gene has CDR1 MNHEY and CDR2 SVGAGI. V lost 6 bases and J lost 4, with 9 bases in between. DNA of the CDR3: TGTGCCAGCAGAAACAGAGTTAATGAAAAACTGTTTTTT. Its translation is CASRNRVNEKLFF.

The rearrangement uses TRBV2 and TRBJ1-5, with D maybe TRBD1 (6 bases). The CDR3 is 15 residues long. Germline CDR1 and CDR2: SNHLY and FYNNEI. V lost 8 bases and J 4 bases, leaving 18 bases between the germline ends. CDR3 in DNA: TGTGCCAGCGATGAACAGGGAAGTGGAAATCAGCCCCAGCATTTT. Its translation: CASDEQGSGNQPQHF.